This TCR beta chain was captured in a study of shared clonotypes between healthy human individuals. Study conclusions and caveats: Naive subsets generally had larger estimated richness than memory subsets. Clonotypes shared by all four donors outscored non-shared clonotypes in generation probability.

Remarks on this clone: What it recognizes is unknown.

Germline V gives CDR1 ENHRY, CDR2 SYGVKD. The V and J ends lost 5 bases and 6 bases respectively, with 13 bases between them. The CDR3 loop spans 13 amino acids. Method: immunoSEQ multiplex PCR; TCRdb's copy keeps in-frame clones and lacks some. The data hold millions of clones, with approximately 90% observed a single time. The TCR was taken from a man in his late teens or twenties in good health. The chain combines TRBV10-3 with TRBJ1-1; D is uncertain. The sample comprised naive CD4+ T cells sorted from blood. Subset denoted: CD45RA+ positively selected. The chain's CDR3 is CAISPEASSEAFF. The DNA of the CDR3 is TGTGCCATCAGTCCGGAGGCGTCCTCTGAAGCTTTCTTT.